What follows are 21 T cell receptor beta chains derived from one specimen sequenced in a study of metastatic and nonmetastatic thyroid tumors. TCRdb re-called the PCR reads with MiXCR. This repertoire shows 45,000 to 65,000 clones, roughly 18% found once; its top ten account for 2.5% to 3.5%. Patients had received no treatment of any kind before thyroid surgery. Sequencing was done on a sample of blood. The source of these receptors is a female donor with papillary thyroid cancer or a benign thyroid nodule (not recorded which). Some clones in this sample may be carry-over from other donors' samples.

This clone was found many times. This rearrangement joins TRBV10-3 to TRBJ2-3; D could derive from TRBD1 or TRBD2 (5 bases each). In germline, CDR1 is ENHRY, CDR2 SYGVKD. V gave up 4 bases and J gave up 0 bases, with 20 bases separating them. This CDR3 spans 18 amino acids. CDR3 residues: CAISARGTARVSTDTQYF. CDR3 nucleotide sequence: TGTGCCATCAGTGCCCGAGGGACGGCCAGAGTTAGCACAGATACGCAGTATTTT.

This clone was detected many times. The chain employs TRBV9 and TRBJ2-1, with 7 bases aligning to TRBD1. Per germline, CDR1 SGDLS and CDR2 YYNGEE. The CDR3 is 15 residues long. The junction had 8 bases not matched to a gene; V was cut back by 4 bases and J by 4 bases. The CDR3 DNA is TGTGCCAGCAGCACCTCTGGGACAGCTTACAATGAGCAGTTCTTC. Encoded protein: CASSTSGTAYNEQFF.

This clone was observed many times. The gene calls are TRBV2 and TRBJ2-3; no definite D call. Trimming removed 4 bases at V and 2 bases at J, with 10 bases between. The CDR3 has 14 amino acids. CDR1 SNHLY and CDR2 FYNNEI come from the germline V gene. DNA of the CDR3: TGTGCCAGCAGTGTGGTGGGTCCCACAGATACGCAGTATTTT. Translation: CASSVVGPTDTQYF.

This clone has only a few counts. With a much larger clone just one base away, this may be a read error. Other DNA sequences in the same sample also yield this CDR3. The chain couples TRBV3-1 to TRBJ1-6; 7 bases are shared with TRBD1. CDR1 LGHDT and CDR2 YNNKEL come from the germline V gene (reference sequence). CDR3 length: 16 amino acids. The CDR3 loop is CASSRGGQAYNSPLHF. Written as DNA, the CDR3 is TGTGCAAGCAGCCGCGGCGGACAGGCATATAATTCACCCCTCCACTTT.

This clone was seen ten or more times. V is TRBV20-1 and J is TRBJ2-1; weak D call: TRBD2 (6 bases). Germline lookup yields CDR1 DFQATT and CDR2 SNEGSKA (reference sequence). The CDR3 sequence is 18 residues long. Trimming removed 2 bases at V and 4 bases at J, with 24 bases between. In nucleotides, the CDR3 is TGCAGTGCTAGAAGGGACTTCCCCCTCGGACTTCAATACAATGAGCAGTTCTTC. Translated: CSARRDFPLGLQYNEQFF.

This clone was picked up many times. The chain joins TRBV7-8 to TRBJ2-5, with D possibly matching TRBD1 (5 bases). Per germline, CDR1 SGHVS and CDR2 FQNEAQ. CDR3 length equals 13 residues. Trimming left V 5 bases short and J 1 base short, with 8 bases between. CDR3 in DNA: TGTGCCAGCAGCCCAAGGGGCCAAGAGACCCAGTACTTC. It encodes CASSPRGQETQYF.

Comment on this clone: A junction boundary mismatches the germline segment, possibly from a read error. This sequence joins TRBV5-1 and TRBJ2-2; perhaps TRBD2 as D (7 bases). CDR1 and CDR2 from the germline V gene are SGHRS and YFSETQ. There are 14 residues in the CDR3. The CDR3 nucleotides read TGCGCCAGCAGCCGTCAGACGAACACCGGGGGGCTGTGTTTT. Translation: CASSRQTNTGGLCF.

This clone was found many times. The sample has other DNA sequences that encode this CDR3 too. CDR3 residues: CASSPEPAEDTQYF. The CDR3, as DNA: TGTGCCAGCAGCCCGGAGCCCGCCGAAGATACGCAGTATTTT. V and J are TRBV7-8 and TRBJ2-3; D unresolved. The CDR3 totals 14 residues. Germline V gives CDR1 SGHVS, CDR2 FQNEAQ. Trimming cost V 5 bases and J 5 bases, with 14 bases left between them.

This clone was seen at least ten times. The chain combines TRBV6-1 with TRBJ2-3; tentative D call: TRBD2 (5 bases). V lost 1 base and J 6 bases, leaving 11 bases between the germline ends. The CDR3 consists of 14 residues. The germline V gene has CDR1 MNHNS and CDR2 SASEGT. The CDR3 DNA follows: TGTGCCAGCAGTGAAGTGGCAGAGCGGGATACGCAGTATTTT. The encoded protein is CASSEVAERDTQYF.

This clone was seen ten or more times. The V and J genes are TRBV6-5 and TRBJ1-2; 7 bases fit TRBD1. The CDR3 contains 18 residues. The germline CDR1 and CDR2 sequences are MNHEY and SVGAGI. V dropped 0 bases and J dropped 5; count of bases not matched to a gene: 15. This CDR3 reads CASSYSIKGAGSMYGYTF. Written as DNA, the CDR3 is TGTGCCAGCAGTTACTCGATTAAGGGGGCTGGTTCCATGTATGGCTACACCTTC.

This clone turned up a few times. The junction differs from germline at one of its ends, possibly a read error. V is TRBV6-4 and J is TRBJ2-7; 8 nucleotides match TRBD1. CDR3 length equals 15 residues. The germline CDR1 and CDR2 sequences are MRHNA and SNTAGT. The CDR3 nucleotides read TGTGTCAGCAGTGACGGACAGGGCTTATCCTACGAGCAGTACTTC. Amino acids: CVSSDGQGLSYEQYF.

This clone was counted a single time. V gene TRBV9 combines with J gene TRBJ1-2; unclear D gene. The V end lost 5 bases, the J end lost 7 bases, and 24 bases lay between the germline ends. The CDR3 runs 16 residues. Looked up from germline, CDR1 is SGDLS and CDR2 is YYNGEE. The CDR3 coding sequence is TGTGCCAGCAGTGCCTTGGGGAGTGGGAGTTCGGGTGGCTACACCTTC. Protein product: CASSALGSGSSGGYTF.

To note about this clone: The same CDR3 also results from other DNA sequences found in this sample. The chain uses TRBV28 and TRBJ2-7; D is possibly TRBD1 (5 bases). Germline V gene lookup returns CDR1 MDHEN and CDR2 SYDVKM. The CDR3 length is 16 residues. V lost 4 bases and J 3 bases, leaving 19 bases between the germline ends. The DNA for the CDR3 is TGTGCCAGCAGTTCCGGCACAGGTGGTTACTACTACGAGCAGTACTTC. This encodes CASSSGTGGYYYEQYF.

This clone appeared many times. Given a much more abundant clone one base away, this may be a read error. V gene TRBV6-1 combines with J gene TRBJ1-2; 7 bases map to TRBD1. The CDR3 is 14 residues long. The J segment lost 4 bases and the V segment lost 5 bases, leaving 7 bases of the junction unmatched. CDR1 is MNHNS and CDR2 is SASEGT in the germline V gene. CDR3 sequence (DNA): TGTGCCAGCAGTAATCCGGGACAGATCTATGGCTACACCTTC. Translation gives CASSNPGQIYGYTF.

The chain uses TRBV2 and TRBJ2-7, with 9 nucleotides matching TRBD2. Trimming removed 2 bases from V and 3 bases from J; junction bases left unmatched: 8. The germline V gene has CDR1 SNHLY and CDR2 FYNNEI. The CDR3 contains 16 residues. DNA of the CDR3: TGTGCCAGCAGTGAAAGTGTTAGCGGGAGAGACTACGAGCAGTACTTC. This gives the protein CASSESVSGRDYEQYF.

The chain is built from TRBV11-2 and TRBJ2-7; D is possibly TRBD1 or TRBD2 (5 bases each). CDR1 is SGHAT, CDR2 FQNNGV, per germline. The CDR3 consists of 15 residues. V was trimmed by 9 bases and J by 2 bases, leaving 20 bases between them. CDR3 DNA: TGTGCCAGTCTTCGTGTTGGGGGAAAGGCCTACGAGCAGTACTTC. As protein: CASLRVGGKAYEQYF.

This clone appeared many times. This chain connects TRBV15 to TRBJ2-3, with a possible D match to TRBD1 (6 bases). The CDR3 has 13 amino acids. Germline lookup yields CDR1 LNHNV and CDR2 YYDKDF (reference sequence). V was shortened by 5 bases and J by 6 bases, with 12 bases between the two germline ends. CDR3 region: CATSANRADTQYF. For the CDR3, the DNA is TGTGCCACCAGCGCAAACAGGGCTGATACGCAGTATTTT.

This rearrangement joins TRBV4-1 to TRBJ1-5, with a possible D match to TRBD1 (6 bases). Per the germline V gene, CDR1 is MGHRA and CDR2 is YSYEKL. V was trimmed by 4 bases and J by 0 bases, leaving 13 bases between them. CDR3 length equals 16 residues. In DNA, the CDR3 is TGCGCCAGCAGCCTGAGCGGACAGAGTAGCAATCAGCCCCAGCATTTT. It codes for CASSLSGQSSNQPQHF.

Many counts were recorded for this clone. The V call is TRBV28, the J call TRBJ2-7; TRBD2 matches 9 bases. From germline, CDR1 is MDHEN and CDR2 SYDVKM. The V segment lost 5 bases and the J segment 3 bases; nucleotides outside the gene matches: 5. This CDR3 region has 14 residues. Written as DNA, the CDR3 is TGTGCCAGCAGTCCAGGGACTAGCCTCTACGAGCAGTACTTC. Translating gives CASSPGTSLYEQYF.

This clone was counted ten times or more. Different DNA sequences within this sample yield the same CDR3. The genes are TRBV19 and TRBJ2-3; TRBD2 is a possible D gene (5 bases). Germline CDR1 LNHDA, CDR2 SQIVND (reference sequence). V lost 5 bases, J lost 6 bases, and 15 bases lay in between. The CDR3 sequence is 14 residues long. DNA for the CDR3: TGTGCCAGTAGTCGGGGAGCGGTACCGGATACGCAGTATTTT. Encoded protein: CASSRGAVPDTQYF.

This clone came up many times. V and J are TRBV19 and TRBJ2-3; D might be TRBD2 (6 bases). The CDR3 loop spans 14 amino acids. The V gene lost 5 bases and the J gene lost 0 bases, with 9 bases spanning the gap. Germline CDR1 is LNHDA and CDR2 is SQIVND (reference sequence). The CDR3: CASSPGTSTDTQYF. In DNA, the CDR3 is TGTGCCAGTAGTCCTGGGACTAGCACAGATACGCAGTATTTT.